This T cell receptor beta chain is from a study of blood T cell repertoires in COVID-19. With V trimmed by 0 bases and J by 1 base, 3 bases remained unmatched. Germline V gene sequence: CDR1 LGHNT, CDR2 FRNRAP. The CDR3 length is 17 residues. The assay was immunoSEQ multiplex PCR, and TCRdb's table has in-frame clones only and misses some. The table shows under 170,000 clones, with roughly 87% occurring only once. This clone has a handful of counts. Material for sequencing was peripheral blood. This receptor was identified in a woman aged 60-75 years with active or convalescent COVID-19. The rearrangement joins TRBV12-5 to TRBJ1-5; 10 bases are a match to TRBD1. DNA for the CDR3: TGTGCTAGTGGTTTGGTACGGGACAGGGGAAGCAATCAGCCCCAGCATTTT. Its translation: CASGLVRDRGSNQPQHF.